The source of this TCR beta chain is a study of blood T cell repertoires in COVID-19. Turning to the study itself: COVID-19 samples collected from the United States, Italy and Spain covered acute and convalescent phases. PBMCs, B-cell-depleted T cells, or T cells provided the cDNA or gDNA that made up the material.

Produced via immunoSEQ multiplex PCR; TCRdb's table is partial and in-frame only. The profile shows tens of thousands of clones, around 90% of them singletons. V lost 6 bases and J lost 6; bases outside the gene matches: 11. The germline V gene encodes CDR1 GTSNPN and CDR2 SVGIG (reference sequence). This CDR3 has 15 residues. The chain has TRBV30 and TRBJ2-2, with 9 bases identical to TRBD1. What was sequenced was peripheral blood. This clonotype was sampled from a man aged 50 to 59 with active COVID-19. For the CDR3, the DNA is TGTGCCTGCACCTTGACAGGGGGGCGATCCGGGGAGCTGTTTTTT. Translating gives CACTLTGGRSGELFF.